Shown below are 29 T cell receptor beta chains from a single sample sequenced in a study of cytomegalovirus exposure and HLA in healthy donors. Measured with immunoSEQ multiplex PCR; TCRdb has only the in-frame clones, and not every one. The table shows about 280,000 clones, with 65% to 90% occurring only once. The sample taken for sequencing was PBMCs. The receptors were sampled from a woman in her late teens or twenties in good health and CMV-seronegative.

The rearrangement links TRBV7-8 to TRBJ2-2; possibly TRBD1 for D (6 bases). The CDR3 consists of 15 residues. The V end was cut by 5 bases, the J end by 7 bases, with 17 bases between. Germline loops: CDR1 SGHVS, CDR2 FQNEAQ. CDR3 sequence reads: CASSIGSRGLGELFF. Here the CDR3 DNA reads TGTGCCAGCAGCATAGGGAGCAGGGGCCTCGGGGAGCTGTTTTTT.

This chain uses TRBV19 with TRBJ1-2, with TRBD1 identical over 7 bases. Germline V lookup: CDR1 LNHDA, CDR2 SQIVND (reference sequence). The CDR3 loop spans 12 amino acids. The V segment lost 8 bases and the J segment 8 bases; nucleotides outside the gene matches: 8. Here the CDR3 reads CASLDRASGYTF. In nucleotides, the CDR3 is TGTGCCAGTTTAGACAGGGCGTCCGGCTACACCTTC.

The chain is built from TRBV9 and TRBJ2-2; 8 positions agree with TRBD2. V trimming: 0 bases; J trimming: 7 bases; junction bases outside the gene matches: 8. Germline CDR1 and CDR2: SGDLS and YYNGEE. The CDR3 extends over 16 amino acids. CDR3 sequence reads: CASSVDAGRASGELFF. The DNA for the CDR3 is TGTGCCAGCAGCGTAGATGCCGGGAGGGCCAGCGGGGAGCTGTTTTTT.

This rearrangement joins TRBV11-2 to TRBJ2-2; D remains ambiguous. The CDR3 loop spans 15 amino acids. The V gene's germline CDR1 is SGHAT and CDR2 FQNNGV. The V and J ends lost 3 bases and 4 bases respectively, with 12 bases between them. The CDR3 loop reads CASSLEGRSTGELFF. CDR3 nucleotide sequence: TGTGCCAGCAGCTTGGAAGGCAGGTCCACCGGGGAGCTGTTTTTT.

The V and J genes are TRBV30 and TRBJ2-5; the match to TRBD2 covers 7 bases. In germline, CDR1 is GTSNPN, CDR2 SVGIG (reference sequence). The CDR3 length is 14 residues. The CDR3 loop is CGGGTPNRRETQYF. CDR3 nucleotide sequence: TGTGGGGGGGGTACACCGAACAGAAGGGAGACCCAGTACTTC.

This clone occurred once. This chain uses TRBV6-5 with TRBJ1-2, with a possible D match to TRBD1 (6 bases). Germline-derived CDR1 and CDR2 are MNHEY and SVGAGI. Trimming stripped 4 bases from V and 4 bases from J, with 19 bases between. The CDR3 sequence is 16 residues long. Here the CDR3 reads CASSLLATGLIYGYTF. The CDR3 DNA follows: TGTGCCAGCAGTTTATTAGCCACAGGGTTAATCTATGGCTACACCTTC.

The chain is built from TRBV5-1 and TRBJ1-2, with 10 bases lining up with TRBD1. J gave up 4 bases and V 4 bases, and 4 bases lay outside the gene matches. The CDR3 has 14 residues. Germline CDR1 SGHRS, CDR2 YFSETQ. DNA for the CDR3: TGCGCCAGCAGCGGGGACAGGGGCAGCTATGGCTACACCTTC. It specifies CASSGDRGSYGYTF.

The chain carries TRBV29-1 and TRBJ1-1; 10 nucleotides agree with TRBD1. Losses at the gene ends were 6 bases for V and 3 bases for J; bases not matched to a gene: 7. This CDR3 is built from 14 residues. The germline V gene has CDR1 SQVTM and CDR2 ANQGSEA. In DNA form, the CDR3 reads TGCAGCGTGTCCGGGACAGGGGAAGACACTGAAGCTTTCTTT. Protein: CSVSGTGEDTEAFF. The variable domain in full, with the rest retrieved from reference TRBV29-1 and TRBJ1-1, is SAVISQKPSRDICQRGTSLTIQCQVDSQVTMMFWYRQQPGQSLTLIATANQGSEATYESGFVIDKFPISRPNLTFSTLTVSNMSPEDSSIYLCSVSGTGEDTEAFFGQGTRLTVV.

This clone is a singleton in its sample. The V gene is TRBV5-1, the J gene TRBJ2-6; 12 bases are shared with TRBD1. The CDR3 loop spans 18 amino acids. V lost 3 bases and J lost 0; bases outside the gene matches: 4. Germline-derived CDR1 and CDR2 are SGHRS and YFSETQ. CDR3 coding DNA: TGCGCCAGCAGCTGGTGGGACAGGGGGCTCTCTGGGGCCAACGTCCTGACTTTC. Its translation is CASSWWDRGLSGANVLTF. Full variable domain (outside the CDR3, taken from reference TRBV5-1 and TRBJ2-6): KAGVTQTPRYLIKTRGQQVTLSCSPISGHRSVSWYQQTPGQGLQFLFEYFSETQRNKGNFPGRFSGRQFSNSRSEMNVSTLELGDSALYLCASSWWDRGLSGANVLTFGAGSRLTVL.

The J gene is TRBJ1-1, the V gene TRBV2; the match to TRBD1 covers 11 bases. The V segment lost 6 bases and the J segment 3 bases; nucleotides outside the gene matches: 6. The length of the CDR3 is 15 residues. Germline CDR1 SNHLY, CDR2 FYNNEI. The DNA of the CDR3 is TGTGCCAGCAGCCGGGACAGGGGGGGGTACACTGAAGCTTTCTTT. This encodes CASSRDRGGYTEAFF.

The CDR3 DNA is TGTGCCAGTAGTCTAGGGACAGCTAGGGGGCTCGAGCAGTACTTC. Its protein product is CASSLGTARGLEQYF. J is TRBJ2-7 and V is TRBV19, with 7 bases matching TRBD1. Germline V lookup: CDR1 LNHDA, CDR2 SQIVND (reference sequence). V gave up 5 bases and J gave up 6 bases; unmatched junction bases: 13. CDR3 size: 15 residues.

A word on this clone: Other DNA sequences in this specimen translate into the identical CDR3. The chain links TRBV5-4 to TRBJ1-2, with TRBD1 matching over 9 bases. The CDR3 length is 15 residues. The V gene's germline CDR1 is SGHNT and CDR2 YYREEE (reference sequence). V was clipped by 0 bases and J by 6 bases; unmatched bases: 6. The CDR3 loop reads CASSLAGQGDHGYTF. CDR3 sequence (DNA): TGTGCCAGCAGCTTGGCGGGACAGGGCGACCATGGCTACACCTTC.

The chain carries TRBV15 and TRBJ1-3, with D uncertain. The germline V gene encodes CDR1 LNHNV and CDR2 YYDKDF (reference sequence). This CDR3 region has 14 residues. The V end was cut by 1 base, the J end by 6 bases, with 10 bases between. This CDR3 reads CATSRVGVPNTIYF. Written as DNA, the CDR3 is TGTGCCACCAGCAGAGTGGGAGTTCCAAACACCATATATTTT.

The rearrangement uses TRBV4-1 and TRBJ2-7; D is perhaps TRBD2 (6 bases). The CDR3 is 18 amino acids. The germline V gene has CDR1 MGHRA and CDR2 YSYEKL. Trimming took off 1 base at V and 3 bases at J, with 22 bases between the two ends. The CDR3 reads CASSQGTLRGKANYEQYF. The DNA for the CDR3 is TGCGCCAGCAGCCAAGGAACCCTACGGGGGAAGGCCAACTACGAGCAGTACTTC.

The chain is built from TRBV7-2 and TRBJ2-2, with 7 positions matching TRBD2. The CDR3 totals 14 residues. Germline CDR1 and CDR2: SGHTA and FQGNSA. The ends lost 6 bases at V and 6 bases at J; junction bases unmatched: 7. The CDR3 nucleotides read TGTGCCAGCAGTTTTGGACTAGTCCCCGGGGAGCTGTTTTTT. It translates to CASSFGLVPGELFF.

The table lists this clone with a count of one. The rearrangement joins TRBV29-1 to TRBJ1-4; no clear D gene. This CDR3 has 12 residues. V shed 4 bases and J shed 8 bases, with 11 bases lying between them. Germline CDR1 SQVTM, CDR2 ANQGSEA. The CDR3 is CSVAGRGEKLFF. In DNA form, the CDR3 reads TGCAGCGTTGCCGGGCGAGGGGAAAAACTGTTTTTT.

The V call is TRBV28, the J call TRBJ1-2; 8 bases match TRBD1. Germline-derived CDR1 and CDR2 are MDHEN and SYDVKM. The CDR3 is made up of 13 amino acids. V lost 4 bases and J lost 8; bases outside the gene matches: 6. The CDR3 sequence: CASSSLAGGGYTF. CDR3 nucleotides: TGTGCCAGCAGTTCCCTTGCAGGGGGCGGCTACACCTTC.

This clone came up a few times. The chain couples TRBV6-5 to TRBJ2-5, with 9 bases fitting TRBD1. The CDR3 has 15 residues. V was pared by 6 bases and J by 5 bases, with 10 bases of the junction left unmatched. Per germline, CDR1 MNHEY and CDR2 SVGAGI. DNA of the CDR3: TGTGCCAGCAGATACATAAACAGGGGGCAGGAGACCCAGTACTTC. Amino acids: CASRYINRGQETQYF.

The chain joins TRBV6-5 to TRBJ2-7, with TRBD1 matching over 7 bases. Looked up from germline, CDR1 is MNHEY and CDR2 is SVGAGI. Germline trimming cut 6 bases from V and 7 bases from J; bases unmatched to any gene: 6. This CDR3 region has 12 residues. CDR3 coding DNA: TGTGCCAGCAGGGGCACAGGGGAAGAGCAGTACTTC. It specifies CASRGTGEEQYF.

The chain employs TRBV5-4 and TRBJ1-1, with D possibly matching TRBD1 (5 bases). Germline V gene lookup returns CDR1 SGHNT and CDR2 YYREEE (reference sequence). The V gene lost 1 base and the J gene lost 11 bases, with 12 bases spanning the gap. CDR3 length: 12 amino acids. The CDR3 DNA reads TGTGCCAGCAGCTTGACAGGAGAACGGGCTTTCTTT. Translation gives CASSLTGERAFF.

This chain connects TRBV19 to TRBJ2-3, with no clear D. V lost 1 base and J 0 bases, leaving 8 bases between the germline ends. The germline V gene has CDR1 LNHDA and CDR2 SQIVND (reference sequence). The CDR3 consists of 15 residues. The DNA of the CDR3 is TGTGCCAGTAGTATAGTTGGTAGCAGCACAGATACGCAGTATTTT. It codes for CASSIVGSSTDTQYF.

This chain uses TRBV11-2 with TRBJ2-5, with 9 bases that match TRBD1. Germline V gene data show CDR1 as SGHAT and CDR2 as FQNNGV. This CDR3 contains 16 residues. Unmatched junction bases numbered 12, after V lost 5 bases and J lost 5 bases. The CDR3 loop reads CASSPTGTGQGETQYF. The CDR3 nucleotides read TGTGCCAGCAGCCCCACCGGGACAGGGCAAGGGGAGACCCAGTACTTC.

The V call is TRBV10-3, the J call TRBJ1-2; 10 nucleotides line up with TRBD1. The CDR3 is made up of 16 amino acids. The germline V gene has CDR1 ENHRY and CDR2 SYGVKD. V was pared by 8 bases and J by 3 bases, with 12 bases of the junction left unmatched. The CDR3 spells CAIRGDRGIVDYGYTF. The DNA of the CDR3 is TGTGCCATCCGGGGGGACAGGGGAATCGTTGACTATGGCTACACCTTC.

The J gene is TRBJ2-2, the V gene TRBV7-2; 7 bases line up with TRBD1. Unmatched junction bases numbered 4, after V lost 5 bases and J lost 1 base. Looked up from germline, CDR1 is SGHTA and CDR2 is FQGNSA. CDR3 length: 15 amino acids. The CDR3 coding sequence is TGTGCCAGCAGCAGGGGACAGTTGAACACCGGGGAGCTGTTTTTT. As protein: CASSRGQLNTGELFF.

The J gene is TRBJ2-7, the V gene TRBV5-1; 10 nucleotides align to TRBD1. Germline CDR1 and CDR2: SGHRS and YFSETQ. V dropped 3 bases and J dropped 6; count of bases not matched to a gene: 6. The CDR3 totals 14 residues. In DNA form, the CDR3 reads TGCGCCAGCAGCTGGGGAAGGACAGGGGGCGAGCAGTACTTC. It is translated as CASSWGRTGGEQYF.

The V call is TRBV4-1, the J call TRBJ1-2, with 9 bases matching TRBD1. From germline, CDR1 is MGHRA and CDR2 YSYEKL. V shed 3 bases and J 8 bases; nucleotides not matched to a gene: 10. There are 15 residues in the CDR3. CDR3 DNA sequence: TGCGCCAGCAGCCATCCGGGACAGGGCTCCTACGGCTACACCTTC. As protein: CASSHPGQGSYGYTF.

As regards this clone: The junction departs from germline at one end; a sequencing error may be responsible. V gene TRBV7-7 combines with J gene TRBJ2-1; TRBD1 aligns across 9 bases. CDR3 length: 17 amino acids. Germline V gene sequence: CDR1 SSHAT, CDR2 FNYEAQ (reference sequence). The DNA for the CDR3 is TGTGCTAGCAGCTTATCCCCGGGACAGGGAGGCTACAATGAGCAGTTCTTC. This gives the protein CASSLSPGQGGYNEQFF.

V gene TRBV28 combines with J gene TRBJ1-2; 9 bases fit TRBD1. Germline values: CDR1 MDHEN, CDR2 SYDVKM. The CDR3 spans 15 residues. The V gene end was trimmed by 7 bases and the J gene end by 5 bases; junction bases not matched to a gene: 11. The CDR3 loop reads CASTSGGQGGYGYTF. In DNA form, the CDR3 reads TGTGCCAGCACCTCGGGGGGACAGGGAGGTTATGGCTACACCTTC.

The V call is TRBV6-5, the J call TRBJ1-2; maybe TRBD1 (6 bases). CDR3 length: 13 residues. V was shortened by 2 bases and J by 2 bases, with 6 bases between the two germline ends. The germline CDR1 and CDR2 sequences are MNHEY and SVGAGI. This chain's CDR3 is CASSYQGNYGYTF. CDR3 DNA: TGTGCCAGCAGTTACCAGGGGAACTATGGCTACACCTTC.